This paragraph reports one T cell receptor (beta chain). This sample is drawn from a study of blood T cell repertoires in COVID-19. Up to 2 weeks before entering the study, exposed participants had met a COVID-19 case. This table comes from immunoSEQ multiplex PCR, and its TCRdb copy is limited to in-frame clones, with some not included. The sample contains 350,000 to 450,000 clones, about 89% of which appear only once. The receptor's source is a woman between 35 and 50 years old who had been exposed to COVID-19. Sequenced material: PBMCs or T cells enriched from blood (not recorded which).

The CDR3: CATSRSGTSGRGDTQYF. CDR3 nucleotide sequence: TGTGCCACCAGCCGAAGTGGGACTAGCGGGAGAGGGGATACGCAGTATTTT. The chain carries TRBV24-1 and TRBJ2-3; TRBD2 aligns across 14 bases. The germline CDR1 and CDR2 sequences are KGHDR and SFDVKD. CDR3 size: 17 residues. Trimming at V came to 7 bases and at J to 6 bases, leaving 11 bases not matched to a gene.